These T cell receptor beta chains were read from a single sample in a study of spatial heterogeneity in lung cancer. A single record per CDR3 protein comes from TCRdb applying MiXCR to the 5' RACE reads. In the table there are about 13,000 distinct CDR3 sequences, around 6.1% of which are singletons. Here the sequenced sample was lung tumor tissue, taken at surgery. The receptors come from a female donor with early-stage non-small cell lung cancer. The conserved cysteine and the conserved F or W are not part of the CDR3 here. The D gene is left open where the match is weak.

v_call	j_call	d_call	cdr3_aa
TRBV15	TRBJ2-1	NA	ATSSGGRRAYYNEQF
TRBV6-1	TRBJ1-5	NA	ASRVSSSGSPQH
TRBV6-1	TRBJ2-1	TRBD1	ASTPTRGLEQF
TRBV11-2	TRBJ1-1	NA	ASSLELRLEAF
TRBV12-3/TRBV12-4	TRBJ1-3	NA	ASSTGSRGNTIY
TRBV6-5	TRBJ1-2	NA	ASSLGGTYGYT
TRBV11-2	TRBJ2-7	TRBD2	ASSLDDLAGSYEQY
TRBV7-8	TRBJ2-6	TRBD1	ASSLARTDRGPGANVLT
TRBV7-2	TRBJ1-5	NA	ASSPMGGALNQPQH
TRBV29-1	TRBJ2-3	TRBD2	SVAGREGTDTQY
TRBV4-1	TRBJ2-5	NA	ASSQAGVGTQY
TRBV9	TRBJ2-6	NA	ASSVGVLSGANVLT
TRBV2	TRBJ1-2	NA	ASLPSRGDGYT
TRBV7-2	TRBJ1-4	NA	VSSLGDGFGNEKLF
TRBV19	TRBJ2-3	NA	ASTTRDTQY
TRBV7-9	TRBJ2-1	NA	ASSLEGRQAPF
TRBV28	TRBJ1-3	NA	ASRREGLLRSSTIY
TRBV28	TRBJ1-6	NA	ASSLEGLYNSPLH
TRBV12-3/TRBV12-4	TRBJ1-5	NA	ASSLGRGRGDQPQH
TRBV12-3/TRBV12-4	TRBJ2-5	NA	ASSAGTKETQY
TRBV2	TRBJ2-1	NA	ASSGRLGNEQF
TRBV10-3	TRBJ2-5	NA	AISERAPGETQY
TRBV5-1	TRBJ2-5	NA	ASTEPGGEKY
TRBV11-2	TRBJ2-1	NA	ASSFGTSSYNEQF
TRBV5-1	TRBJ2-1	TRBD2	ASSSRLAGGLEQF
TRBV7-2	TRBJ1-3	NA	ASSRMQFPGNTIY
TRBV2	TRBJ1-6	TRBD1	ASGPLGQGTSPLH
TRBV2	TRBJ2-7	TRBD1	ASSGLGTASYEQY
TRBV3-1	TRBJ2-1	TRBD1	ASSQLRGPNEQF
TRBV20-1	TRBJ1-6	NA	SARESTGSNSPLH
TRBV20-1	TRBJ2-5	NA	SGGGETQY
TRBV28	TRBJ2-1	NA	ASRGPWNEQF
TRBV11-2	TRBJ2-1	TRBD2	ASSFRGGRDNEQF
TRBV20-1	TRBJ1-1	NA	SAPGTATEAF
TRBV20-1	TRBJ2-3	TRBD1	SAYSGTVTDTQY
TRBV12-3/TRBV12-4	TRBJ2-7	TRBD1	ASSGQGRSTYEQY
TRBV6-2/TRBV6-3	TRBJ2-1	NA	ASSVGREQF
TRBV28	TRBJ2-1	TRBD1	ASSFSPPRGRGNNEQF
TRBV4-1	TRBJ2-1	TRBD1	ASSQSGWLPGGYNEQF
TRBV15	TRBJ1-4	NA	ATSRESRGRGGKLF
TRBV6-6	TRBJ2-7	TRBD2	ASSRLARGASYEQY
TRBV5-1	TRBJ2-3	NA	ASVVDTQY
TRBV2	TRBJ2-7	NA	ASVGEDYEQY
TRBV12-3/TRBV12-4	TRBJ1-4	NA	ASSLVGRVNEKLF
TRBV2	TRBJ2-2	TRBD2	ASSKTSGGAGELF
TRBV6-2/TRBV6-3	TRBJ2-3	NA	ASSYTPLPFATDTQY
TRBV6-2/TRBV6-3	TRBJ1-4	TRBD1	ASSYTPLGQKLEKLF
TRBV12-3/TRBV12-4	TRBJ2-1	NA	ASRASASSYNEQF
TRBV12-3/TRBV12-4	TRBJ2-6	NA	ASSYRIQGRSGANVLT
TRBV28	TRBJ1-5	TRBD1	ASRFRDRGNQPQH
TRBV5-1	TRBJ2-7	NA	ASSVEGLRIEQY